This T cell receptor (beta chain) was sequenced during a study of tumor-infiltrating lymphocytes in oesophageal squamous cell carcinoma. TCRdb ran MiXCR on the PCR reads and lists one entry per CDR3 protein. The table records approximately 20,000 distinct CDR3 sequences, approximately 39% of them present only once. Per germline, CDR1 SGDLS and CDR2 YYNGEE. This CDR3 is 13 amino acids long. The chain has TRBV9 and TRBJ2-3; D possibly uses TRBD1 or TRBD2 (6 bases each). With the DNA end fitting TRBJ2-7 better, the J assignment may be wrong. The sequence derives from a male donor with esophageal squamous cell carcinoma. Specimen: normal esophageal tissue next to the tumor. CDR3 region: CASSLKGGLEQYF. In DNA form, the CDR3 reads TGTGCCAGCAGCCTCAAGGGGGGCCTCGAGCAGTACTTC.